The 17 T cell receptor beta chains below come from one sample, sequenced in a study of blood T cell repertoires in COVID-19. Profiled with immunoSEQ multiplex PCR; TCRdb holds only in-frame clones, not every one. The table has about 430,000 clones, 70% to 90% seen once. Input material: peripheral blood. The receptors were gathered from a man between 18 and 29 years old with COVID-19, enrolled during active disease.

The V gene is TRBV6-1, the J gene TRBJ2-7, with D perhaps matching TRBD1 (6 bases). Germline CDR1 and CDR2: MNHNS and SASEGT. V was cut by 1 base and J by 10 bases, with 14 bases left in between. There are 13 residues in the CDR3. The CDR3 DNA reads as TGTGCCAGCAGTGAAGGGGGACACCTCGGACAGTACTTC. It is translated as CASSEGGHLGQYF.

The chain uses TRBV7-8 and TRBJ2-7, with 9 bases fitting TRBD2. The trim removed 2 bases at V and 4 bases at J, leaving 9 bases unmatched. The germline gives CDR1 SGHVS, CDR2 FQNEAQ. The CDR3 contains 16 residues. In nucleotides, the CDR3 is TGTGCCAGCAGCTTAAGGGGCTCGCGGGAGGGTTACGAGCAGTACTTC. Translation: CASSLRGSREGYEQYF. The full variable domain, with the rest looked up from reference TRBV7-8 and TRBJ2-7, is GAGVSQSPRYKVAKRGQDVALRCDPISGHVSLFWYQQALGQGPEFLTYFQNEAQLDKSGLPSDRFFAERPEGSVSTLKIQRTQQEDSAVYLCASSLRGSREGYEQYFGPGTRLTVT.

The chain has TRBV12-3 or TRBV12-4 and TRBJ1-4; D is possibly TRBD1 (6 bases). This CDR3 contains 12 residues. The V and J ends lost 5 bases and 7 bases respectively, with 8 bases between them. CDR3 in amino acids: CASSLQGEKLFF. CDR3 sequence (DNA): TGTGCCAGCAGTCTACAGGGTGAAAAACTGTTTTTT.

This chain links TRBV24-1 with TRBJ2-1; possibly TRBD1 for D (8 bases). This CDR3 is 16 amino acids long. The germline V gene encodes CDR1 KGHDR and CDR2 SFDVKD. The V end was cut by 4 bases, the J end by 5 bases, with 17 bases between. The CDR3 DNA is TGTGCCACCAGTGACCGACAGGGGAGGGGGAACAATGAGCAGTTCTTC. It translates to CATSDRQGRGNNEQFF.

The chain recombines TRBV5-1 with TRBJ2-1; D gene ambiguous. V was cut by 0 bases and J by 5 bases, with 6 bases left in between. Germline V gene data show CDR1 as SGHRS and CDR2 as YFSETQ. The CDR3 is 13 residues long. The CDR3 DNA sequence: TGCGCCAGCAGCTTGGACCAGAACAATGAGCAGTTCTTC. It translates to CASSLDQNNEQFF.

The J gene is TRBJ2-5, the V gene TRBV2; maybe TRBD2 (5 bases). The CDR3 runs 12 residues. CDR1 SNHLY and CDR2 FYNNEI come from the germline V gene. Trimming left V 7 bases short and J 2 bases short, with 8 bases between. The CDR3 bases are TGTGCCAGCAAGCCGGGACAAGAGACCCAGTACTTC. Its protein product is CASKPGQETQYF.

This clone showed up just once. CDR3 loop: CASTRQGGEQFF. The CDR3, as DNA: TGTGCCAGCACCCGACAGGGAGGTGAGCAGTTCTTC. The V and J genes are TRBV27 and TRBJ2-1, with D possibly being TRBD1 (7 bases). CDR1 is MNHEY and CDR2 is SMNVEV in the germline V gene (reference sequence). Between the trimmed V and J ends, which lost 7 bases and 9 bases, there was a span of 13 bases. There are 12 residues in the CDR3.

This chain uses TRBV5-4 with TRBJ2-1; TRBD1 agrees at 7 bases. V lost 4 bases to trimming and J lost 4 bases; unmatched junction nucleotides: 2. Looked up from germline, CDR1 is SGHNT and CDR2 is YYREEE (reference sequence). The CDR3 is 13 amino acids. The CDR3 nucleotides read TGTGCCAGCAGCCCGGACAGGTACAATGAGCAGTTCTTC. As protein: CASSPDRYNEQFF.

The chain joins TRBV6-6 to TRBJ1-4, with D unclear. The V and J ends lost 6 bases and 3 bases respectively, with 14 bases between them. From germline, CDR1 is MNHNY and CDR2 SVGAGI (reference sequence). This CDR3 is 15 amino acids long. CDR3 amino acids: CASSRPDAANEKLFF. Written as DNA, the CDR3 is TGTGCCAGCAGCCGCCCGGATGCGGCTAATGAAAAACTGTTTTTT.

This chain links TRBV2 with TRBJ2-3; 7 nucleotides agree with TRBD2. The CDR3 totals 16 residues. Germline V lookup: CDR1 SNHLY, CDR2 FYNNEI. The ends lost 5 bases at V and 4 bases at J; junction bases unmatched: 12. The CDR3 DNA reads TGTGCCAGCAGTCAGCAGAGGCTAGCGGCGGCAGATACGCAGTATTTT. Its translation is CASSQQRLAAADTQYF.

This sequence joins TRBV2 and TRBJ1-4, with 7 bases aligning to TRBD1. This CDR3 is 14 amino acids long. Per the germline V gene, CDR1 is SNHLY and CDR2 is FYNNEI. V was clipped by 5 bases and J by 5 bases; unmatched bases: 5. The chain's CDR3 is CASSYRQGNEKLFF. The CDR3 nucleotides are TGTGCCAGCAGTTATAGACAGGGAAATGAAAAACTGTTTTTT.

The count of this clone is one. This chain's CDR3 is CASMQNSYEQYF. The CDR3 DNA is TGCGCCAGCATGCAGAACTCCTACGAGCAGTACTTC. The chain uses TRBV10-2 and TRBJ2-7; D is ambiguous. V was pared by 7 bases and J by 0 bases, with 7 bases between. Germline CDR1 and CDR2: WSHSY and SAAADI. The CDR3 covers 12 residues.

V and J are TRBV5-1 and TRBJ2-1; possibly TRBD1 for D (5 bases). Trimming left V 6 bases short and J 9 bases short, with 19 bases between. In germline, CDR1 is SGHRS, CDR2 YFSETQ. The length of the CDR3 is 14 residues. The CDR3 DNA is TGCGCCAGCAACATGGAGTTCGGAAGGGGTGAGCAGTTCTTC. It codes for CASNMEFGRGEQFF.

V usage is TRBV4-2 and J usage is TRBJ2-1; 16 nucleotides match TRBD2. V shed 4 bases, J shed 0 bases, and the junction held 12 bases outside the gene matches. Looked up from germline, CDR1 is LGHNA and CDR2 is YNFKEQ. There are 21 residues in the CDR3. CDR3 in DNA: TGTGCCAGCAGCCCGAGGACCCCGGGACTAGCGGGGGGGGGCTCCTACAATGAGCAGTTCTTC. Translated: CASSPRTPGLAGGGSYNEQFF.

This clone was recorded only once. The V call is TRBV3-1 (or the pseudogene TRBV3-2), the J call TRBJ2-3; D call uncertain. CDR3 length: 17 amino acids. With 4 bases removed from V and 3 bases from J, the gap between germline ends came to 20 bases. Germline V gene lookup returns CDR1 LGHDT and CDR2 YNNKEL (reference sequence). The CDR3 is CASSRGARTLSTDTQYF. CDR3 coding DNA: TGTGCCAGCAGCCGAGGAGCTAGAACCCTATCTACAGATACGCAGTATTTT.

In its sample, this clone was seen a few times. The rearrangement links TRBV5-5 to TRBJ1-1, with TRBD1 matching over 7 bases. Per the germline V gene, CDR1 is SGHKS and CDR2 is YYEKEE (reference sequence). The CDR3 has 15 amino acids. Losses at the gene ends were 0 bases for V and 2 bases for J; bases not matched to a gene: 4. The CDR3 region is CASSLGDSLNTEAFF. CDR3 coding DNA: TGTGCCAGCAGCTTGGGGGACAGCCTTAACACTGAAGCTTTCTTT.

V gene TRBV19 combines with J gene TRBJ1-5, with TRBD1 matching over 7 bases. This CDR3 contains 19 residues. Trimming cost V 5 bases and J 0 bases; bases outside gene matches: 16. Germline V lookup: CDR1 LNHDA, CDR2 SQIVND (reference sequence). CDR3 sequence (DNA): TGTGCCAGTAGTTTTACCGGGACAGCGTTACCTTATAGCAATCAGCCCCAGCATTTT. Protein product: CASSFTGTALPYSNQPQHF.